The entry below gives a single T cell receptor beta chain sequence along with its context. It lacks a known antigen. No much larger clone exists at a distance of one base, and base qualities are not known. The CDR3 runs 13 amino acids, cysteine and phenylalanine included. Here the CDR3 DNA is all that survives: 39 bases in frame from base 1. CDR1 and CDR2 are read off the germline V gene (reference sequence) as MNHNY and SVGAGI. V and J are truncated by 2 bases and 8 bases respectively, leaving an intervening sequence of 11 bases. Healthy HIV-negative adults with no recently reported acute infections or vaccinations were included as donors. Every donor was a Caucasian adult living in Nashville, Tennessee, USA. Magnetic negative selection was used to enrich CD4+ T cells, after which naive cells were positively selected on CD45RA and the negative fraction became the memory subset. After blood collection by leukapheresis, PBMCs were isolated using Ficoll-Histopaque density gradient centrifugation and then cryopreserved in the vapor phase of liquid nitrogen. Analytical flow cytometry was used to check the purity and quantity of every magnetically sorted T cell population. Each sorted fraction had its genomic DNA isolated and then quantified by UV absorbance on a Nanodrop 2000c.

Using the deep immunoSEQ assay, TCR CDR3 regions were amplified from genomic DNA by multiplex PCR. Extracted genomic DNA from each cell subset was spread evenly across all wells of several immunoSEQ 96-well plates, with each plate serving as a replicate. For sorted subsets, around 200 ng genomic DNA, equal to 30,000 to 35,000 T cell genomes, was loaded into each replicate PCR. Purified libraries were measured with a Qubit 3.0 fluorometer, size-checked on a Bioanalyzer 2100, and measured again with the KAPA Library Quantification kit. Every immunoSEQ 96-well plate was sequenced on a separate single-read 150-cycle Illumina NextSeq 550 flow cell. The authors' analysis ran thus. Because the immunoSEQ output included only junctional sequences and no quality scores, the filtering could not be the same as the filtering used for full-length reads. Sequences were annotated with PyIR, a Python wrapper for IgBLAST v1.9, using IMGT germline references to assign V/J genes and CDR3. Reads were removed for weak V/J assignments (E-value above 1e-6), missing CDR3, stop codons, out-of-frame junctions, or ambiguous translated residues. V3J clonotypes were defined as sequences sharing an identical inferred V gene, J gene, and CDR3 amino acid sequence. Percentage overlap between repertoires was calculated by dividing the number of shared unique clonotypes by the size of the smaller repertoire. Three approaches were used to assess repertoire richness: RTK rarefaction, the Chao1 estimator, and Recon v2.1 estimates of unobserved clonotypes. OLGA was used to compute generation probabilities for all TCRbeta clonotypes that the gDNA method yielded from a handful of donors. Drawn from immuneACCESS, this table holds only the in-frame rearrangements with V and J called that TCRdb kept. Clones are partly lost; checked studies trace under half to an unresolved V gene and leave the rest unexplained. From that table come the V and J calls and clone size; the DNA was used to work out D and trimming. For this sample there are some 2,000,000 clones; nearly 97% appear just once. The leading ten clones occupy about 0.13% of the sample.

The data are from a study of shared clonotypes between healthy human individuals (dated by TCRdb to the early 2020s). Regarding the complete study: The cohort comprised a couple of women and a few men aged 18 to 49 years. For each donor, CD4 naive and CD4 memory were each given three plates, CD8 naive was given two plates, and CD8 memory was given one plate. To estimate repertoire size and how much clonotype sharing occurs between individuals, the study deeply sequenced the blood TCR repertoires of about five healthy adults. Different laboratories and diverse techniques were used to prepare libraries and sequence TCR repertoires, to increase sequencing depth and limit assay-specific biases. Per donor, leukapheresis produced somewhere between about 0.85 and 9.5 billion PBMCs. Summary of the overall study and its limitations: Estimated clonotype richness was generally larger for naive than for memory subsets. Pairwise subsampling led to the expectation that sequencing depth would affect the degree of clonotype sharing among donors. Sharing across several donors was observed for approximately 5% of naive CD4, 3% to 4% of naive CD8, around 2.5% of memory CD4, and over 0.3% of memory CD8 clonotypes. Higher generation probabilities were observed for clonotypes shared by all four sorted-subset donors than for non-shared clonotypes. Because the study included only a small number of donors, the genetic and exposure-history diversity represented was limited. Incomplete sequencing was indicated by rarefaction of sorted-subset datasets, despite the large sequencing depth. Only blood was sampled, and tissue TCR repertoires likely differ from those in blood.

The TCR comes from a man aged 18 to 29 in good health. The V and J genes are TRBV6-6 and TRBJ2-3; D gene: possibly TRBD2, on 5 matching bases. Material: naive CD4+ T cells sorted from blood. The meaning of the sample's cell subset or site label: CD45RA+ positively selected. The nucleotide sequence is TGTGCCAGCAGTTACCCCGGCGGAGGTACGCAGTATTTT. This encodes CASSYPGGGTQYF.